The text below deals with one T cell receptor (beta chain). What it recognizes is unknown. Germline loops: CDR1 SGHAT, CDR2 FQDESV (reference sequence). The CDR3 contains 16 residues. TCRdb reprocessed the 5' RACE reads and keeps a single row for each CDR3 protein, giving no DNA. Its clone listing holds over 350,000 distinct CDR3 sequences. The record originates from a study of T cells expressing NK-cell markers. Study-level results: One observes that, in a handful of donors, these clonotypes were also the leading ones within the CD3+CD56-NKG2C+ fraction.

The chain carries TRBV11-1 and TRBJ2-1; the TCRdb D gene call, TRBD2, has no DNA to confirm it. Source material: blood T cells: a sorted CD56 or NKG2C T cell subset, CD4+ or CD8+ T cells, or bulk PBMC T cells (not recorded which). This receptor was obtained from a woman aged 50 to 60 in good health. Here the CDR3 reads CASRRLPGLAENEQFF.